Shown below are 30 T cell receptor beta chains from a single sample sequenced in a study of T cell repertoires in cytomegalovirus infection. TCRdb redid the calling of the reads with MiXCR, one entry per CDR3 protein. The data contain about 680,000 distinct CDR3 sequences, 24% of them singletons. Sequenced input: CD8+ T cells from PBMCs. The receptors shown here come from a human donor in good health (CMV status not recorded). Some clones in this sample may be carry-over from other donors' samples.

At least ten counts were recorded for this clonotype. The chain couples TRBV7-6 to TRBJ2-2; 9 bases are a match to TRBD1. The ends lost 2 bases at V and 4 bases at J; junction bases unmatched: 5. Germline CDR1 SGHVS, CDR2 FNYEAQ. The CDR3 runs 16 residues. CDR3 residues: CASSLRGQGPTGELFF. The CDR3 nucleotides read TGTGCCAGCAGCTTAAGGGGACAGGGACCCACCGGGGAGCTGTTTTTT.

The rearrangement uses TRBV6-5 and TRBJ2-1; 8 bases line up with TRBD2. The CDR3 is 13 residues long. Germline CDR1 and CDR2: MNHEY and SVGAGI. V shed 0 bases and J 14 bases; nucleotides not matched to a gene: 6. As DNA, the CDR3 is TGTGCCAGCAGTTACTCGGGTCCGGGGGGGGAGTTCTTC. Its translation: CASSYSGPGGEFF.

In its sample, this clonotype was seen a few times. This sequence joins TRBV12-5 and TRBJ2-2, with D unclear. Germline CDR1 is LGHNT and CDR2 is FRNRAP. The V end was cut by 2 bases, the J end by 7 bases, with 11 bases between. The CDR3 extends over 14 amino acids. DNA of the CDR3: TGTGCTAGTGGTTTGAATAAGAAGAGCGGGGAGCTGTTTTTT. Residues: CASGLNKKSGELFF.

V gene TRBV4-3 combines with J gene TRBJ2-4; 9 nucleotides align to TRBD1. The J segment lost 4 bases and the V segment lost 1 base, leaving 8 bases of the junction unmatched. CDR1 is LGHNA, CDR2 YSLEER, per germline. This CDR3 is 17 amino acids long. CDR3 nucleotides: TGCGCCAGCAGCCAAGTAGACAGGGGGAAATTTAAAAACATTCAGTACTTC. Its protein product is CASSQVDRGKFKNIQYF.

The chain employs TRBV7-3 and TRBJ2-1, with D possibly matching TRBD1 (7 bases). Germline CDR1 and CDR2: SGHTA and FQGTGA. CDR3 length: 17 residues. V was cut by 1 base and J by 2 bases, with 15 bases left in between. CDR3 coding DNA: TGTGCCAGCAGCTTAAATCGCGGGACAGCAACCTACAATGAGCAGTTCTTC. Encoded protein: CASSLNRGTATYNEQFF.

Regarding this clonotype: A junction boundary mismatches the germline segment, possibly from a read error. The chain combines TRBV7-6 with TRBJ2-5, with D tentatively TRBD2 (5 bases). The germline V gene has CDR1 SGHVS and CDR2 FNYEAQ. The CDR3 is 15 amino acids. The CDR3 DNA is TGTACCAGCAGCCCTCTAGTGAGGGCTTGGGAGACCCAGTACTTC. Protein sequence: CTSSPLVRAWETQYF. The complete variable domain, with remaining parts taken from reference TRBV7-6 and TRBJ2-5, reads GAGVSQSPRYKVTKRGQDVALRCDPISGHVSLYWYRQALGQGPEFLTYFNYEAQQDKSGLPNDRFSAERPEGSISTLTIQRTEQRDSAMYRCTSSPLVRAWETQYFGPGTRLLVL.

The table lists this clonotype with a few counts. The chain couples TRBV2 to TRBJ2-2, with TRBD1 matching 11 bases. The CDR3 length is 16 residues. Losses at the gene ends were 10 bases for V and 3 bases for J; bases not matched to a gene: 10. In germline, CDR1 is SNHLY, CDR2 FYNNEI. CDR3 residues: CAITGTGGIHTGELFF. CDR3 nucleotide sequence: TGTGCCATCACCGGGACAGGGGGAATCCACACCGGGGAGCTGTTTTTT.

This clonotype has a count of ten or more. The chain links TRBV7-6 to TRBJ2-1; a possible D gene is TRBD1 (5 bases). Between the trimmed V and J ends, which lost 5 bases and 2 bases, there was a span of 10 bases. This CDR3 is 14 amino acids long. Germline V lookup: CDR1 SGHVS, CDR2 FNYEAQ. This CDR3 reads CASSKDNTYNEQFF. The CDR3 region has the DNA TGTGCCAGCAGCAAGGACAACACCTACAATGAGCAGTTCTTC. The whole variable domain, remainder taken from reference TRBV7-6 and TRBJ2-1, is GAGVSQSPRYKVTKRGQDVALRCDPISGHVSLYWYRQALGQGPEFLTYFNYEAQQDKSGLPNDRFSAERPEGSISTLTIQRTEQRDSAMYRCASSKDNTYNEQFFGPGTRLTVL.

The CDR3 sequence: CASRTQGSSYEQYV. The CDR3 DNA sequence: TGTGCCAGCAGAACCCAGGGGAGCTCCTACGAGCAGTACGTC. J is TRBJ2-7 and V is TRBV28; weak D call: TRBD1 (6 bases). The V and J ends lost 6 bases and 0 bases respectively, with 12 bases between them. In germline, CDR1 is MDHEN, CDR2 SYDVKM. The CDR3 runs 14 residues.

A few counts support this clonotype. V gene TRBV5-8 combines with J gene TRBJ1-2; possible D gene TRBD1, 5 bases. This CDR3 comprises 17 residues. Trimming removed 7 bases from V and 3 bases from J, with 25 bases in between. Germline V gene lookup returns CDR1 SGHTS and CDR2 YDEGEE. CDR3 sequence (DNA): TGTGCCAGCGGACACAGTACGCTAGAGTCACGGGACTATGGCTACACCTTC. The encoded protein is CASGHSTLESRDYGYTF.

This clonotype was seen more than once but under ten times. This chain uses TRBV28 with TRBJ2-5; 11 bases are shared with TRBD1. The CDR3 runs to 15 residues. Germline V gene data show CDR1 as MDHEN and CDR2 as SYDVKM. V was clipped by 7 bases and J by 3 bases; unmatched bases: 7. Here the CDR3 reads CASTPGQGAEETQYF. In DNA, the CDR3 is TGTGCCAGCACCCCAGGACAGGGGGCGGAAGAGACCCAGTACTTC.

This clonotype was found many times. The chain links TRBV7-8 to TRBJ2-6, with unresolved D. Germline V gene sequence: CDR1 SGHVS, CDR2 FQNEAQ. Trimming cost V 5 bases and J 0 bases, with 23 bases left between them. CDR3 length equals 20 residues. CDR3 nucleotide sequence: TGTGCCAGCAGCCCACGGATCAGCCGGGCACTATCCTCTGGGGCCAACGTCCTGACTTTC. Its translation: CASSPRISRALSSGANVLTF.

The J gene is TRBJ2-7, the V gene TRBV25-1; possible D gene TRBD2, 5 bases. Germline values: CDR1 MGHDK, CDR2 SYGVNS. The CDR3 runs 13 residues. V was shortened by 4 bases and J by 4 bases, with 11 bases between the two germline ends. CDR3: CASSARGLYEQYF. Written as DNA, the CDR3 is TGTGCCAGCAGTGCTCGAGGGCTATACGAGCAGTACTTC.

This clonotype was observed at least ten times. Germline and junction disagree at one end, which may indicate a read error. CDR3: CASSQELAGGYNEQFF. The CDR3 DNA follows: TGCGCCAGCAGCCAAGAACTAGCGGGGGGATACAATGAGCAGTTCTTC. V gene TRBV4-2 combines with J gene TRBJ2-1, with 12 positions matching TRBD2. The CDR3 has 16 amino acids. Germline loops: CDR1 LGHNA, CDR2 YNFKEQ.

This clonotype was observed at least ten times. The chain links TRBV7-2 to TRBJ2-7; D is ambiguous. In germline, CDR1 is SGHTA, CDR2 FQGNSA. V was shortened by 1 base and J by 5 bases, with 9 bases between the two germline ends. The CDR3 spans 13 residues. CDR3 DNA sequence: TGTGCCAGCAGCTTAGATGGGCCCAACGAGCAGTACTTC. This translates into CASSLDGPNEQYF. The complete variable domain, with remaining parts taken from reference TRBV7-2 and TRBJ2-7, reads GAGVSQSPSNKVTEKGKDVELRCDPISGHTALYWYRQSLGQGLEFLIYFQGNSAPDKSGLPSDRFSAERTGGSVSTLTIQRTQQEDSAVYLCASSLDGPNEQYFGPGTRLTVT.

V gene TRBV19 combines with J gene TRBJ2-1; D ambiguous. Germline-derived CDR1 and CDR2 are LNHDA and SQIVND (reference sequence). This CDR3 has 13 residues. The V end was cut by 2 bases, the J end by 9 bases, with 11 bases between. The CDR3 DNA sequence: TGTGCCAGTAGTATACTCCTTTTCGGTGAGCAGTTCTTC. Protein sequence: CASSILLFGEQFF.

This clonotype was recorded only once. The V call is TRBV27, the J call TRBJ1-6; perhaps TRBD1 as D (6 bases). Trimming stripped 5 bases from V and 7 bases from J, with 15 bases between. The CDR3 has 15 amino acids. Germline V gene sequence: CDR1 MNHEY, CDR2 SMNVEV (reference sequence). The CDR3 region is CASSPGQQRNSPLHF. CDR3 in DNA: TGTGCCAGCAGTCCCGGACAGCAGAGGAATTCACCCCTCCACTTT.

This clonotype has at least ten counts. V and J are TRBV28 and TRBJ2-7; 10 bases line up with TRBD1. The CDR3 is 20 residues long. The junction had 20 bases not matched to a gene; V was cut back by 6 bases and J by 0 bases. Germline V lookup: CDR1 MDHEN, CDR2 SYDVKM. The CDR3 DNA reads TGTGCCAGCAGCACCCTTTTGACAGGGGGCAGCGGGGGATTCTCCTACGAGCAGTACGTC. Encoded protein: CASSTLLTGGSGGFSYEQYV.

This clonotype was seen many times. The rearrangement links TRBV6-5 to TRBJ2-7, with a weak D call TRBD2 (5 bases). This CDR3 region has 18 residues. The V end lost 2 bases, the J end lost 2 bases, and 22 bases lay between the germline ends. Germline V gene lookup returns CDR1 MNHEY and CDR2 SVGAGI. The CDR3 DNA is TGTGCCAGCAGTTACGGATTGTCTGGGAGTCGATTCGCCTACGAGCAGTACTTC. Its translation is CASSYGLSGSRFAYEQYF.

This clonotype was seen more than once but under ten times. DNA for the CDR3: TGTGCCAGCAGCTCCAGGGACAGGGGTGACAATCAGCCCCAGCATTTT. Protein product: CASSSRDRGDNQPQHF. The gene calls are TRBV13 and TRBJ1-5, with 10 bases aligning to TRBD1. The CDR3 has 16 amino acids. The junction had 6 bases not matched to a gene; V was cut back by 4 bases and J by 3 bases. Germline CDR1 is PRHDT and CDR2 is FYEKMQ (reference sequence).

Ten or more counts support this clonotype. V and J are TRBV7-6 and TRBJ2-6; 9 bases are shared with TRBD2. CDR3 length: 18 residues. Germline CDR1 is SGHVS and CDR2 is FNYEAQ. Germline trimming cut 1 base from V and 0 bases from J; bases unmatched to any gene: 4. CDR3 sequence (DNA): TGTGCCAGCAGCTTAGTAGCGGGGGCCGACTCTGGGGCCAACGTCCTGACTTTC. Protein: CASSLVAGADSGANVLTF.

This clonotype was detected ten times or more. This chain uses TRBV7-2 with TRBJ1-2, with TRBD1 identical over 7 bases. Unmatched junction bases numbered 6, after V lost 5 bases and J lost 3 bases. Looked up from germline, CDR1 is SGHTA and CDR2 is FQGNSA. The CDR3 is 14 residues long. The DNA of the CDR3 is TGTGCCAGCAGCCCGGGGGGGACAGACTATGGCTACACCTTC. Protein product: CASSPGGTDYGYTF.

This clonotype was recorded at least ten times. The chain is built from TRBV2 and TRBJ2-1; 12 bases are shared with TRBD2. Unmatched junction bases numbered 5, after V lost 2 bases and J lost 9 bases. The CDR3 contains 15 residues. Germline values: CDR1 SNHLY, CDR2 FYNNEI. Here the CDR3 reads CASSELAGGQGEQFF. CDR3 bases: TGTGCCAGCAGTGAACTAGCGGGGGGGCAGGGTGAGCAGTTCTTC. The full variable domain, its missing parts supplied by reference TRBV2 and TRBJ2-1, is EPEVTQTPSHQVTQMGQEVILRCVPISNHLYFYWYRQILGQKVEFLVSFYNNEISEKSEIFDDQFSVERPDGSNFTLKIRSTKLEDSAMYFCASSELAGGQGEQFFGPGTRLTVL.

This clonotype has only a few counts. The V call is TRBV5-1, the J call TRBJ2-1; D is unclear. The germline V gene encodes CDR1 SGHRS and CDR2 YFSETQ. The V gene lost 2 bases and the J gene lost 8 bases, with 11 bases spanning the gap. This CDR3 is 13 amino acids long. This CDR3 is CASSFSDGDEQFF. The CDR3, as DNA: TGCGCCAGCAGCTTCAGCGACGGCGATGAGCAGTTCTTC.

CDR3 protein: CASHDRLAGETYEQYV. The CDR3 DNA is TGTGCCAGTCACGATAGGCTAGCGGGGGAAACCTACGAGCAGTACGTC. The chain joins TRBV19 to TRBJ2-7, with 10 bases identical to TRBD2. J was trimmed by 2 bases and V by 8 bases; bases with no gene match: 12. The length of the CDR3 is 16 residues. In germline, CDR1 is LNHDA, CDR2 SQIVND (reference sequence).

The table lists this clonotype with a few counts. This chain connects TRBV7-2 to TRBJ2-3; perhaps TRBD2 as D (5 bases). The CDR3 is made up of 15 amino acids. V lost 5 bases and J 2 bases, leaving 14 bases between the germline ends. Germline V gene lookup returns CDR1 SGHTA and CDR2 FQGNSA. CDR3 loop: CASSPLAPYTDTQYF. In DNA, the CDR3 is TGTGCCAGCAGCCCCCTAGCACCCTACACAGATACGCAGTATTTT.

J is TRBJ2-2 and V is TRBV4-1; 9 bases fit TRBD1. This CDR3 contains 18 residues. After removal of 1 base from V and 5 bases from J, the junction contained 11 bases not matched to a gene. Germline values: CDR1 MGHRA, CDR2 YSYEKL. The CDR3 protein is CASSQVLPGQGATGELFF. The DNA for the CDR3 is TGCGCCAGCAGCCAAGTATTGCCGGGACAGGGAGCGACCGGGGAGCTGTTTTTT.

The chain links TRBV13 to TRBJ2-7; tentative D call: TRBD1 (6 bases). Trimming pared 5 bases from V and 0 bases from J, leaving 17 bases between. Germline V lookup: CDR1 PRHDT, CDR2 FYEKMQ (reference sequence). CDR3 length: 16 residues. Here the CDR3 reads CASSQLRDTNSYEQYF. The CDR3 coding sequence is TGTGCCAGCAGCCAACTCCGGGACACCAACTCCTACGAGCAGTACTTC.

The CDR3 DNA follows: TGTGCCAGCAGTTTTTCCCTACTCACAGATACGCAGTATTTT. Amino acids: CASSFSLLTDTQYF. The chain joins TRBV27 to TRBJ2-3; D unclear. The CDR3 extends over 14 amino acids. Germline-derived CDR1 and CDR2 are MNHEY and SMNVEV (reference sequence). V was clipped by 3 bases and J by 2 bases, with 9 bases between them.

This clonotype was seen more than once but under ten times. The genes are TRBV20-1 and TRBJ1-4; tentative D call: TRBD1 (5 bases). The CDR3 extends over 19 amino acids. Germline CDR1 reads DFQATT; CDR2 reads SNEGSKA (reference sequence). V lost 1 base to trimming and J lost 3 bases, with 24 bases between them. The CDR3 DNA follows: TGCAGTGCTAGAGCCCCTCCCTTGGACGTCTGGGACTCTAATGAAAAACTGTTTTTT. Protein sequence: CSARAPPLDVWDSNEKLFF.